This TCR beta chain originates from a study of CD8+ T cells in alopecia areata. The wider study: Once tofacitinib had been taken for 6 to 18 months, 6 months off drug followed.

TCR sequencing used cDNA made by reverse transcription of extracted RNA. The repertoire was sequenced with immunoSEQ multiplex PCR; TCRdb's copy has only in-frame clones and lacks some. The table records roughly 98,000 clones, 60% to 65% of them present only once. V shed 8 bases and J shed 4 bases, with 11 bases lying between them. Germline V gene lookup returns CDR1 SEHNR and CDR2 FQNEAQ (reference sequence). This CDR3 is built from 12 residues. The table lists this clone with a few counts. Described treatment: oral pan-JAK inhibitor, 5-10 mg twice daily. Specimen: CD8+ T cells sorted from blood, collected at week 4, from a patient treated with tofacitinib. The J gene is TRBJ2-5, the V gene TRBV7-9, with unresolved D. This TCR was recovered from a human donor with alopecia areata. The DNA for the CDR3 is TGTGCCAGCCACGCCGGGCGAGAGACCCAGTACTTC. As protein: CASHAGRETQYF. The whole variable domain, filled in from reference TRBV7-9 and TRBJ2-5, reads DTGVSQNPRHKITKRGQNVTFRCDPISEHNRLYWYRQTLGQGPEFLTYFQNEAQLEKSRLLSDRFSAERPKGSFSTLEIQRTEQGDSAMYLCASHAGRETQYFGPGTRLLVL.